Each of the 29 T cell receptor beta chains below was sequenced from the same sample in a study of T cells after posttransplantation cyclophosphamide. Only in-frame clones appear in the TCRdb table, and some are missing; sequencing was by immunoSEQ multiplex PCR. The table records about 22,000 clones, around 98% of them present only once. Cells defined as naive were viable CD3+CD4+ or CD3+CD8+ and CCR7+CD45RA+CD45RO-CD95-CD27+CD28+. Material for sequencing was naive CD4+ T cells sorted from PBMCs. All receptors derive from a man between 50 and 59 years old in good health, CMV-negative, and a related stem cell transplant donor.

This chain's CDR3 is CASSVRSGGVGDEQFF. The CDR3, as DNA: TGTGCCAGCAGCGTGAGGAGCGGGGGGGTTGGAGATGAGCAGTTCTTC. The chain has TRBV5-4 and TRBJ2-1; 10 bases line up with TRBD2. Germline CDR1 SGHNT, CDR2 YYREEE (reference sequence). The CDR3 is made up of 16 amino acids. With V trimmed by 4 bases and J by 8 bases, 12 bases remained unmatched.

The rearrangement links TRBV7-3 to TRBJ2-1, with a possible D match to TRBD2 (6 bases). V dropped 6 bases and J dropped 0 bases, with 18 bases sitting between them. The CDR3 extends over 17 amino acids. The germline V gene encodes CDR1 SGHTA and CDR2 FQGTGA. CDR3 loop: CASSQGGLAFSYNEQFF. In nucleotides, the CDR3 is TGTGCCAGCAGTCAGGGTGGGCTAGCGTTCTCCTACAATGAGCAGTTCTTC. Full variable domain (rest looked up from reference TRBV7-3 and TRBJ2-1): GAGVSQTPSNKVTEKGKYVELRCDPISGHTALYWYRQSLGQGPEFLIYFQGTGAADDSGLPNDRFFAVRPEGSVSTLKIQRTERGDSAVYLCASSQGGLAFSYNEQFFGPGTRLTVL.

This clone was picked up one time. J is TRBJ1-5 and V is TRBV6-5; 7 bases map to TRBD1. V lost 6 bases and J lost 4; bases outside the gene matches: 9. Germline CDR1 reads MNHEY; CDR2 reads SVGAGI. The CDR3 is 15 residues long. The CDR3 DNA reads as TGTGCCAGCAGGCGACAGGGTTCCTCAAATCAGCCCCAGCATTTT. It translates to CASRRQGSSNQPQHF.

The V gene is TRBV7-5, the J gene TRBJ2-1; the table assigns TRBD2, which was not confirmed against the DNA. TRBV7-5 is marked as a pseudogene. The CDR3 extends over 18 amino acids. The CDR3 DNA reads TGTGCCAGAAGCTGCCCTAGGCTAGCGGGAGGGCCGTACAATGAGCAGTTCTTC. This translates into CARSCPRLAGGPYNEQFF.

The chain uses TRBV7-9 and TRBJ2-7, with TRBD2 identical over 8 bases. The CDR3 is 13 amino acids. V lost 10 bases and J lost 4; bases outside the gene matches: 9. CDR1 SEHNR and CDR2 FQNEAQ come from the germline V gene (reference sequence). DNA of the CDR3: TGTGCCACCCGGGGGGGAAACTATTACGAGCAGTACTTC. Amino acids: CATRGGNYYEQYF.

This clone showed up just once. The genes are TRBV6-5 and TRBJ1-1, with TRBD1 identical over 11 bases. This CDR3 comprises 15 residues. CDR1 and CDR2 (germline): MNHEY, SVGAGI. V lost 5 bases, J lost 5 bases, and 7 bases stayed unmatched. CDR3 amino acids: CASSRPGQGVTEAFF. CDR3 bases: TGTGCCAGCAGTCGACCGGGACAGGGGGTAACTGAAGCTTTCTTT.

The chain uses TRBV7-6 and TRBJ1-5; the match to TRBD1 covers 7 bases. CDR1 SGHVS and CDR2 FNYEAQ come from the germline V gene. This CDR3 spans 16 amino acids. Germline trimming cut 2 bases from V and 2 bases from J; bases unmatched to any gene: 6. The CDR3, as DNA: TGTGCCAGCAGCTTACCAGGGGGTCGGGGCAATCAGCCCCAGCATTTT. This sequence encodes CASSLPGGRGNQPQHF.

In its sample, this clone was seen once. CDR3 residues: CASSRQAMNTEAFF. As DNA, the CDR3 is TGTGCCAGCAGCAGGCAGGCGATGAACACTGAAGCTTTCTTT. The chain combines TRBV7-2 with TRBJ1-1; D is unresolved. The germline V gene has CDR1 SGHTA and CDR2 FQGNSA. The CDR3 consists of 14 residues. V was cut by 5 bases and J by 0 bases, with 10 bases left in between.

This chain connects TRBV5-1 to TRBJ2-5; 7 bases map to TRBD1. V trimming: 4 bases; J trimming: 4 bases; junction bases outside the gene matches: 4. Germline-derived CDR1 and CDR2 are SGHRS and YFSETQ. The CDR3 totals 13 residues. CDR3: CASSGQELETQYF. In DNA, the CDR3 is TGCGCCAGCAGCGGACAGGAATTAGAGACCCAGTACTTC.

This sequence joins TRBV11-3 and TRBJ2-6; D ambiguous. Germline values: CDR1 SGHNT, CDR2 YENEEA. V was trimmed by 1 base and J by 0 bases, leaving 7 bases between them. The CDR3 covers 16 residues. CDR3 DNA: TGTGCCAGCAGCTTAGGTGTAGACTCTGGGGCCAACGTCCTGACTTTC. Translated: CASSLGVDSGANVLTF.

V usage is TRBV19 and J usage is TRBJ2-3; 10 bases are a match to TRBD1. Germline trimming cut 5 bases from V and 12 bases from J; bases unmatched to any gene: 5. The CDR3 extends over 12 amino acids. Germline CDR1 reads LNHDA; CDR2 reads SQIVND (reference sequence). The CDR3, as DNA: TGTGCCAGTAGTTCCGGGACAGGGGATCAGTATTTT. Protein product: CASSSGTGDQYF.

This chain connects TRBV5-1 to TRBJ1-1, with D perhaps TRBD1 (5 bases). The CDR3 has 12 residues. Trimming shortened V by 5 bases and J by 1 base, and 6 bases separated the two germline ends. Per germline, CDR1 SGHRS and CDR2 YFSETQ. The CDR3 DNA is TGCGCCAGCAGGGACACGAACACTGAAGCTTTCTTT. It codes for CASRDTNTEAFF.

The chain couples TRBV2 to TRBJ1-2; 12 bases are a match to TRBD1. The CDR3 runs 13 residues. V lost 6 bases to trimming and J lost 7 bases; unmatched junction nucleotides: 3. Germline CDR1 SNHLY, CDR2 FYNNEI. CDR3 sequence (DNA): TGTGCCAGCAGGGGGACAGGGGGCTCTGGCTACACCTTC. It specifies CASRGTGGSGYTF.

The chain joins TRBV5-4 to TRBJ1-3; TRBD1 matches at 7 bases. The V gene end was trimmed by 3 bases and the J gene end by 3 bases; junction bases not matched to a gene: 3. CDR1 and CDR2 (germline): SGHNT, YYREEE (reference sequence). The CDR3 is 14 residues long. The CDR3 bases are TGTGCCAGCAGCTCGCGGGACAGTGGAAACACCATATATTTT. This gives the protein CASSSRDSGNTIYF. Full variable domain (remainder filled in from reference TRBV5-4 and TRBJ1-3): ETGVTQSPTHLIKTRGQQVTLRCSSQSGHNTVSWYQQALGQGPQFIFQYYREEENGRGNFPPRFSGLQFPNYSSELNVNALELDDSALYLCASSSRDSGNTIYFGEGSWLTVV.

The chain is built from TRBV11-2 and TRBJ2-1; 7 bases align to TRBD2. The CDR3 is made up of 16 amino acids. Per germline, CDR1 SGHAT and CDR2 FQNNGV. The trim removed 4 bases at V and 7 bases at J, leaving 13 bases unmatched. The CDR3 nucleotides are TGTGCCAGCAGCTCGTGGACTATCCGGGAGGATAATGAGCAGTTCTTC. Amino acids: CASSSWTIREDNEQFF.

The V call is TRBV9, the J call TRBJ2-7, with TRBD2 matching over 12 bases. The CDR3 totals 15 residues. Germline V gene sequence: CDR1 SGDLS, CDR2 YYNGEE. The junction had 8 bases not matched to a gene; V was cut back by 4 bases and J by 6 bases. The CDR3 protein is CASSSQPGLAGEQYF. In DNA form, the CDR3 reads TGTGCCAGCAGCTCCCAACCGGGACTAGCGGGCGAGCAGTACTTC.

The gene calls are TRBV6-1 and TRBJ2-7, with 9 nucleotides matching TRBD1. J gave up 1 base and V 2 bases, and 9 bases lay outside the gene matches. Germline CDR1 is MNHNS and CDR2 is SASEGT. The CDR3 is 17 amino acids. This chain's CDR3 is CASSEPTRTGVSYEQYF. The CDR3 region has the DNA TGTGCCAGCAGTGAACCTACGAGGACAGGGGTGTCCTACGAGCAGTACTTC.

The chain is built from TRBV18 and TRBJ2-3; D is unclear. Trimming took off 4 bases at V and 0 bases at J, with 8 bases between the two ends. The CDR3 spans 14 residues. Per the germline V gene, CDR1 is KGHSH and CDR2 is LQKENI. CDR3 nucleotides: TGTGCCAGCTCACAACTAACTAGCACAGATACGCAGTATTTT. Translation: CASSQLTSTDTQYF.

The chain links TRBV7-9 to TRBJ2-3; 7 bases are shared with TRBD2. The V gene end was trimmed by 3 bases and the J gene end by 6 bases; junction bases not matched to a gene: 6. The CDR3 is 14 residues long. Germline-derived CDR1 and CDR2 are SEHNR and FQNEAQ (reference sequence). CDR3 in DNA: TGTGCCAGCAGCTTGGGAGGGGCCAGGGATACGCAGTATTTT. Protein: CASSLGGARDTQYF. Complete variable domain (other parts from reference TRBV7-9 and TRBJ2-3): DTGVSQNPRHKITKRGQNVTFRCDPISEHNRLYWYRQTLGQGPEFLTYFQNEAQLEKSRLLSDRFSAERPKGSFSTLEIQRTEQGDSAMYLCASSLGGARDTQYFGPGTRLTVL.

The rearrangement joins TRBV9 to TRBJ1-2; 10 nucleotides align to TRBD1. After removal of 4 bases from V and 8 bases from J, the junction contained 11 bases not matched to a gene. This CDR3 comprises 15 residues. From germline, CDR1 is SGDLS and CDR2 YYNGEE. Written as DNA, the CDR3 is TGTGCCAGCAGCCCAACCGGGACAGGGGCTTCCGGCTACACCTTC. This translates into CASSPTGTGASGYTF.

V is TRBV6-6 and J is TRBJ2-2, with 11 bases lining up with TRBD2. CDR3 length: 15 amino acids. Trimming cost V 6 bases and J 6 bases; bases outside gene matches: 6. Germline V CDR1 and CDR2: MNHNY, SVGAGI (reference sequence). CDR3 sequence (DNA): TGTGCCAGCAGCCCTAGCGGGGGGTTGTCCGGGGAGCTGTTTTTT. Its translation: CASSPSGGLSGELFF.

The rearrangement links TRBV7-2 to TRBJ2-2, with 7 bases identical to TRBD1. The CDR3 has 15 amino acids. Germline values: CDR1 SGHTA, CDR2 FQGNSA. The V gene end was trimmed by 11 bases and the J gene end by 2 bases; junction bases not matched to a gene: 11. CDR3 nucleotide sequence: TGTGCCTCCAACGTGGACAGGAGAAACACCGGGGAGCTGTTTTTT. It specifies CASNVDRRNTGELFF.

The chain's CDR3 is CASSLGGTVNTGELFF. In DNA, the CDR3 is TGCGCCAGCAGCTTGGGTGGGACAGTTAACACCGGGGAGCTGTTTTTT. This chain joins TRBV5-1 and TRBJ2-2; 7 nucleotides agree with TRBD1. The CDR3 is 16 residues long. J was trimmed by 2 bases and V by 0 bases; bases with no gene match: 4. CDR1 and CDR2 (germline): SGHRS, YFSETQ.

The chain couples TRBV27 to TRBJ2-5; D might be TRBD1 (6 bases). The V end lost 4 bases, the J end lost 3 bases, and 24 bases lay between the germline ends. The CDR3 is 18 residues long. Germline V gene data show CDR1 as MNHEY and CDR2 as SMNVEV (reference sequence). The chain's CDR3 is CASSSGLSVPDSKETQYF. The CDR3 coding sequence is TGTGCCAGCAGTTCCGGCCTATCAGTTCCGGACAGTAAAGAGACCCAGTACTTC.

The gene calls are TRBV7-3 and TRBJ1-2; D possibly corresponds to TRBD1 (5 bases). The CDR3 length is 15 residues. Germline CDR1 SGHTA, CDR2 FQGTGA. With 5 bases removed from V and 7 bases from J, the gap between germline ends came to 20 bases. CDR3 sequence (DNA): TGTGCCAGCAGCCTTTCAGGGCCCCCCTATAGTGGCTACACCTTC. This gives the protein CASSLSGPPYSGYTF.

This clone was seen once. The chain links TRBV7-8 to TRBJ2-7; D might be TRBD2 (6 bases). The CDR3 is 15 amino acids. The germline V gene has CDR1 SGHVS and CDR2 FQNEAQ. The V end was cut by 1 base, the J end by 5 bases, with 15 bases between. The CDR3, as DNA: TGTGCCAGCAGCTTAGGATGGCGGGGTGAGGACGAGCAGTACTTC. Its protein is CASSLGWRGEDEQYF. The full variable domain, completed using reference TRBV7-8 and TRBJ2-7, is GAGVSQSPRYKVAKRGQDVALRCDPISGHVSLFWYQQALGQGPEFLTYFQNEAQLDKSGLPSDRFFAERPEGSVSTLKIQRTQQEDSAVYLCASSLGWRGEDEQYFGPGTRLTVT.

The count of this clone is one. The chain carries TRBV11-2 and TRBJ2-3; D may be TRBD2 (6 bases). CDR3 length equals 15 residues. V lost 1 base, J lost 4 bases, and 12 bases lay in between. Germline CDR1 is SGHAT and CDR2 is FQNNGV. DNA for the CDR3: TGTGCCAGCAGCTTAGGCGGGGTGTACGCAGATACGCAGTATTTT. Amino acids: CASSLGGVYADTQYF.

J is TRBJ2-7 and V is TRBV10-3; a possible D gene is TRBD2 (5 bases). The CDR3 contains 13 residues. Trimming removed 7 bases from V and 6 bases from J, with 16 bases in between. Germline V gene lookup returns CDR1 ENHRY and CDR2 SYGVKD. CDR3: CAITPEQGSEQYF. The CDR3 nucleotides read TGTGCCATCACCCCCGAGCAAGGGAGCGAGCAGTACTTC.

The chain recombines TRBV7-2 with TRBJ2-3, with D possibly being TRBD2 (6 bases). Trimming took 3 bases from V and 1 from J, leaving 11 bases between them. Germline CDR1 SGHTA, CDR2 FQGNSA. The length of the CDR3 is 15 residues. CDR3 coding DNA: TGTGCCAGCAGCTTCGCGGGGATTGGCACAGATACGCAGTATTTT. Its translation: CASSFAGIGTDTQYF.